This T cell receptor (beta chain) was captured in a study of T cell changes during pregnancy in multiple sclerosis. Measured with immunoSEQ multiplex PCR; TCRdb has only the in-frame clones, and not every one. The sample contains 69,000 or so clones, 90% to 95% of which appear only once. V was trimmed by 1 base and J by 7 bases, leaving 7 bases between them. The length of the CDR3 is 13 residues. Germline values: CDR1 SGHDN, CDR2 FVKESK. The sequence was obtained from a female donor in good health, enrolled as a control in a pregnancy study. V gene TRBV14 combines with J gene TRBJ2-2; D is perhaps TRBD2 (5 bases). The sequenced sample was CD4+ T cells from peripheral blood mononuclear cells, obtained in the third trimester of pregnancy. CDR3 in amino acids: CASSQAGIGELFF. The CDR3 DNA reads TGTGCCAGCAGCCAAGCGGGGATCGGGGAGCTGTTTTTT. Together with reference TRBV14 and TRBJ2-2, the CDR3 gives the full variable domain: EAGVTQFPSHSVIEKGQTVTLRCDPISGHDNLYWYRRVMGKEIKFLLHFVKESKQDESGMPNNRFLAERTGGTYSTLKVQPAELEDSGVYFCASSQAGIGELFFGEGSRLTVL.